This is a list of T cell receptor beta chains from one sample in a study of T-cell reconstitution after alpha-beta-depleted transplantation in children. One entry per CDR3 protein, called by TCRdb with MiXCR from the PCR reads. Of more than 300,000 distinct CDR3 sequences in the sample, 15% to 20% were seen once. Material: PBMCs, mostly from graft donor cells, obtained 360 days after TCRalphabeta/CD19-depleted stem cell transplant. The receptor set was obtained from a male patient aged 2 to 10 who had a stem cell transplant for acute lymphoblastic leukemia, so the T cells may come from the graft donor. The CDR3 runs from the conserved cysteine through the conserved F or W. D genes are given only for firm matches. Not all rows give a size; the values are once, few, many and, for expanded clones, a class.

>NA|NA|TRBJ1-2|TRBV6-5
CASSYRNNYGYTF
TGTGCCAGCAGTTACCGGAACAACTATGGCTACACCTTC
>few|NA|TRBJ1-3|TRBV7-9
CASSRGITSGNTIYF
TGTGCCAGCAGCAGGGGAATCACCTCTGGAAACACCATATATTTT
>NA|NA|TRBJ1-6|TRBV28
CASSSQRVWSPLHF
TGTGCCAGCAGTTCCCAGAGGGTTTGGTCACCCCTCCACTTT
>NA|TRBD1|TRBJ1-6|TRBV7-4
CASSLQGVNSPLHF
TGTGCCAGCAGCTTACAGGGGGTTAATTCACCCCTCCACTTT
>few|TRBD2|TRBJ2-2|TRBV4-3
CASSQDGASGRANTGELFF
TGCGCCAGCAGCCAAGACGGGGCTAGCGGGAGGGCGAACACCGGGGAGCTGTTTTTT
>NA|NA|TRBJ1-5|TRBV4-3
CASSQLPVGRLGQPQHF
TGCGCCAGCAGCCAATTACCCGTGGGCCGACTGGGTCAGCCCCAGCATTTT
>NA|NA|TRBJ2-3|TRBV24-1
CATSDFSRAPDTQYF
TGTGCCACCAGTGATTTTTCCAGGGCCCCAGATACGCAGTATTTT
>NA|TRBD2|TRBJ2-5|TRBV29-1
CSVGGLAGEETQYF
TGCAGCGTTGGGGGACTAGCGGGAGAAGAGACCCAGTACTTC
>NA|NA|TRBJ2-7|TRBV18
CASSPIISEELYEQYF
TGTGCCAGCTCACCAATTATCTCTGAGGAGCTCTACGAGCAGTACTTC
>many|NA|TRBJ2-7|TRBV9
CASSLDSFSYEQYF
TGTGCCAGCAGTTTGGACAGTTTCTCCTACGAGCAGTACTTC
>few|NA|TRBJ2-1|TRBV20-1
CSARSPHNEQFF
TGCAGTGCTAGAAGCCCGCACAATGAGCAGTTCTTC
>few|NA|TRBJ2-2|TRBV27
CASSLWTGELFF
TGTGCCAGCAGTCTCTGGACCGGGGAGCTGTTTTTT
>NA|NA|TRBJ2-1|TRBV5-5
CASSWWNQNEQFF
TGTGCCAGCAGTTGGTGGAATCAAAATGAGCAGTTCTTC
>NA|TRBD1|TRBJ1-1|TRBV18
CASSPAAGTGKNTEAFF
TGTGCCAGCTCACCGGCCGCCGGGACAGGGAAGAACACTGAAGCTTTCTTT
>few|TRBD2|TRBJ2-3|TRBV30
CARGRESTDTQYF
TGTGCCCGTGGGCGGGAGAGTACAGATACGCAGTATTTT
>NA|NA|TRBJ2-5|TRBV10-3
CAISEGDRPIQETQYF
TGTGCCATCAGTGAGGGAGACAGGCCCATACAAGAGACCCAGTACTTC
>few|NA|TRBJ2-7|TRBV12-3/TRBV12-4
CASGGPEQYF
TGTGCCAGCGGGGGCCCCGAGCAGTACTTC
>NA|TRBD1|TRBJ1-4|TRBV20-1
CSARDPGQSNEKLFF
TGCAGTGCTAGAGACCCGGGACAGTCTAATGAAAAACTGTTTTTT
>many|NA|TRBJ2-3|TRBV29-1
CSVVPSGAGDTQYF
TGCAGCGTTGTGCCTTCAGGGGCAGGGGATACGCAGTATTTT
>few|NA|TRBJ2-6|TRBV5-1
CASSSTSGANVLTF
TGCGCCAGCAGCTCGACCTCTGGGGCCAACGTCCTGACTTTC
>NA|TRBD1|TRBJ2-7|TRBV5-5
CASSLRTGPSSYEQYF
TGTGCCAGCAGCCTGAGGACAGGCCCTAGCTCCTACGAGCAGTACTTC
>NA|NA|TRBJ2-3|TRBV20-1
CSAVTDREEADTQYF
TGCAGTGCTGTCACCGACAGGGAGGAGGCAGATACGCAGTATTTT
>NA|NA|TRBJ2-3|TRBV12-3/TRBV12-4
CASSLLSGVTDTQYF
TGTGCCAGCAGTTTACTTTCGGGTGTCACAGATACGCAGTATTTT
>NA|TRBD2|TRBJ2-7|TRBV20-1
CSAKKRGTYEQYF
TGCAGTGCTAAAAAGCGGGGGACCTACGAGCAGTACTTC
>few|TRBD1|TRBJ1-5|TRBV6-4
CASRDMDRSNQPQHF
TGTGCCAGCAGGGACATGGACAGGAGCAATCAGCCCCAGCATTTT
>few|TRBD2|TRBJ2-1|TRBV20-1
CSAPLVAGAYNEQFF
TGCAGTGCTCCACTCGTAGCGGGAGCCTACAATGAGCAGTTCTTC
>many|TRBD1|TRBJ2-2|TRBV12-3/TRBV12-4
CASSPGTGVNTGELFF
TGTGCCAGCAGTCCCGGGACAGGGGTGAACACCGGGGAGCTGTTTTTT
>NA|TRBD1|TRBJ2-3|TRBV28
CASSSGPTGGYTDTQYF
TGTGCCAGCAGTTCCGGCCCAACAGGGGGTTACACAGATACGCAGTATTTT
>NA|NA|TRBJ2-7|TRBV20-1
CSADTGPTYEQYF
TGCAGTGCAGACACGGGACCTACCTACGAGCAGTACTTC
>NA|TRBD2|TRBJ2-1|TRBV28
CASSFSGREDNEQFF
TGTGCCAGCAGTTTTAGCGGGAGGGAAGACAATGAGCAGTTCTTC
>few|TRBD1|TRBJ2-1|TRBV7-9
CASSYRGRGYNEQFF
TGTGCCAGCAGCTACAGGGGAAGGGGGTACAATGAGCAGTTCTTC
>few|NA|TRBJ2-7|TRBV20-1
CSAMGHDYEQYF
TGCAGTGCTATGGGACACGATTACGAGCAGTACTTC
>NA|NA|TRBJ2-7|TRBV27
CASSIQGRYEQYF
TGTGCCAGCAGTATACAGGGCAGGTACGAGCAGTACTTC
>NA|NA|TRBJ2-7|TRBV29-1
CSAQGGGSYEQYF
TGCAGCGCACAGGGGGGGGGCTCCTACGAGCAGTACTTC
>few|TRBD2|TRBJ2-1|TRBV29-1
CSVATSGREGYNEQFF
TGCAGCGTTGCCACTAGCGGGAGGGAGGGTTACAATGAGCAGTTCTTC
>once|NA|TRBJ2-2|TRBV12-3/TRBV12-4
CASSFSSRPGELFF
TGTGCCAGCAGTTTTTCGTCTAGACCCGGGGAGCTGTTTTTT
>few|TRBD1|TRBJ2-3|TRBV29-1
CSVRGGPGTDTQYF
TGCAGCGTTAGAGGGGGCCCGGGCACAGATACGCAGTATTTT
>NA|NA|TRBJ2-3|TRBV10-1
CASSESKFGGTDTQYF
TGCGCCAGCAGTGAGTCTAAATTCGGCGGGACAGATACGCAGTATTTT
>NA|NA|TRBJ2-1|TRBV4-3
CASSQDGRASLYNEQFF
TGCGCCAGCAGCCAAGATGGCAGGGCCTCTCTTTACAATGAGCAGTTCTTC
>many|TRBD1|TRBJ2-7|TRBV6-5
CASSYRDSSHEQYF
TGTGCCAGCAGTTACCGGGACAGCAGCCACGAGCAGTACTTC
>NA|NA|TRBJ1-4|TRBV24-1
CATSVRAGEKLFF
TGTGCCACCAGTGTCCGGGCGGGCGAAAAACTGTTTTTT
>NA|TRBD2|TRBJ2-3|TRBV5-1
CASNPSGGTDTQYF
TGCGCCAGCAACCCTAGCGGGGGCACAGATACGCAGTATTTT
>few|NA|TRBJ2-7|TRBV20-1
CSARDHNEQYF
TGCAGTGCTAGAGATCATAACGAGCAGTACTTC
>few|NA|TRBJ2-1|TRBV27
CASSPLWGLDGEQFF
TGTGCCAGCAGTCCCCTATGGGGGCTTGACGGTGAGCAGTTCTTC
>many|NA|TRBJ2-7|TRBV6-1
CASSHRLSSYEQYF
TGTGCCAGCAGTCATCGCCTAAGCTCCTACGAGCAGTACTTC
>few|TRBD2|TRBJ2-1|TRBV4-3
CASSQASGRAGWNEQFF
TGCGCCAGCAGCCAAGCTAGCGGGAGGGCAGGATGGAATGAGCAGTTCTTC
>NA|TRBD1|TRBJ2-7|TRBV5-4
CASSLGLPGQGSYEQYF
TGTGCCAGCAGCTTGGGATTACCGGGACAGGGGTCCTACGAGCAGTACTTC
>NA|TRBD1|TRBJ1-2|TRBV4-3
CASRRTGTNYGYTF
TGCGCCAGCCGAAGGACAGGGACTAACTATGGCTACACCTTC
>many|NA|TRBJ1-2|TRBV29-1
CSVEDWRQGRGYTF
TGCAGCGTTGAAGATTGGAGGCAGGGTCGTGGCTACACCTTC
>NA|NA|TRBJ1-1|TRBV7-2
CASSLAGALGISHMNTEAFF
TGTGCCAGCAGCTTAGCAGGGGCTTTAGGAATCTCCCACATGAACACTGAAGCTTTCTTT
>NA|TRBD2|TRBJ2-5|TRBV7-6
CASSFKPPSGRAGETQYF
TGTGCCAGCAGCTTCAAACCCCCTAGCGGGAGGGCCGGGGAGACCCAGTACTTC
>many|NA|TRBJ2-5|TRBV4-1
CASSHRETQYF
TGCGCCAGCAGCCATAGGGAGACCCAGTACTTC
>few|NA|TRBJ2-3|TRBV12-3/TRBV12-4
CASSLLQGGDTQYF
TGTGCCAGCAGCTTACTACAGGGGGGGGATACGCAGTATTTT
>few|NA|TRBJ2-4|TRBV6-1
CASRDILAKNIQYF
TGTGCCAGCAGGGACATCCTAGCCAAAAACATTCAGTACTTC
>NA|TRBD1|TRBJ2-3|TRBV7-3
CASSSQGQLTDTQYF
TGTGCCAGCAGCTCCCAGGGACAGCTTACAGATACGCAGTATTTT
>few|NA|TRBJ2-6|TRBV19
CASSIADSGANVLTF
TGTGCCAGTAGTATAGCGGACTCTGGGGCCAACGTCCTGACTTTC
>few|TRBD1|TRBJ2-7|TRBV9
CASSPFDRGLDEQYF
TGTGCCAGCAGCCCTTTCGACAGGGGGCTCGACGAGCAGTACTTC
>once|NA|TRBJ2-5|TRBV28
CASISQSETQYF
TGTGCCAGCATCTCCCAGTCCGAGACCCAGTACTTC
>NA|NA|TRBJ1-3|TRBV2
CASSEGLSSGNTIYF
TGTGCCAGCAGTGAAGGGCTATCCTCTGGAAACACCATATATTTT